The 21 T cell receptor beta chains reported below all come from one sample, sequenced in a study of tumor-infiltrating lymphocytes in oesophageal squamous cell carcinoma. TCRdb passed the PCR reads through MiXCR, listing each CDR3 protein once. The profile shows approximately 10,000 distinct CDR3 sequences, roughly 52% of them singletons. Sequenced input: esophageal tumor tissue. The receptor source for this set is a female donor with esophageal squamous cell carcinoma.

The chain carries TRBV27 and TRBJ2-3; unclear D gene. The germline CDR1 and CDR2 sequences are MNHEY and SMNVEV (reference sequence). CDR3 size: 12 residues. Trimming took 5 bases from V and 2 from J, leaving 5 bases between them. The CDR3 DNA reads TGTGCCAGCAGTCCCAACACAGATACGCAGTATTTT. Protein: CASSPNTDTQYF.

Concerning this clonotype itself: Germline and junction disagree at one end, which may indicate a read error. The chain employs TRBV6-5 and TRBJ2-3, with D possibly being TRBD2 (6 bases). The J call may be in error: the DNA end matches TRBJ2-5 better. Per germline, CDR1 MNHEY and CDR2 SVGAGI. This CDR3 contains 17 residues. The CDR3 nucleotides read TGCGCCAGCAGCCCCGGAGGGGCGGGGTCTGCCCGAGAGACCCAGTACTTC. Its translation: CASSPGGAGSARETQYF.

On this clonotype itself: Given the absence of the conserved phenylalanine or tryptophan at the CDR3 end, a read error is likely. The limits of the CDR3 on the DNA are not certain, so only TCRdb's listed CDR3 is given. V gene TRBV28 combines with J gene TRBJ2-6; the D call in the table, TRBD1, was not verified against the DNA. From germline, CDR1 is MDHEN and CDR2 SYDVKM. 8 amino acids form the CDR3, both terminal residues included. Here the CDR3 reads CASSLSGT.

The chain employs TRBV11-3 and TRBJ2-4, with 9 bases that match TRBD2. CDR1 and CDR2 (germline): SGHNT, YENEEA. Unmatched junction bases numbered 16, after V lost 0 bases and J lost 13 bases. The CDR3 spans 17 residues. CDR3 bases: TGTGCCAGCAGCTTAGAGCGGGGACTAGCCCCCTACAATGAGCAGTACTTC. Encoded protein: CASSLERGLAPYNEQYF.

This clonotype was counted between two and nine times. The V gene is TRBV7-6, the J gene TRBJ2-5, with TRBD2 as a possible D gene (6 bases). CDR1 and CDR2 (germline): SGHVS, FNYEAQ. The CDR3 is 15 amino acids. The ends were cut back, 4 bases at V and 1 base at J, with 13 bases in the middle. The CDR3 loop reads CASSSRGSTQETQYF. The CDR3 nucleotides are TGTGCCAGCAGCTCCCGGGGGAGCACCCAAGAGACCCAGTACTTC.

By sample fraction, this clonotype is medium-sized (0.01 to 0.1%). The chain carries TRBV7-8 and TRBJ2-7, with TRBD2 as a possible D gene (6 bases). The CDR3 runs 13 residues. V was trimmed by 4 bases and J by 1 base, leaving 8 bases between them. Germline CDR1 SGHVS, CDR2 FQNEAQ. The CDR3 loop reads CASSSLASYEQYF. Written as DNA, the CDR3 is TGTGCCAGCAGCTCCCTAGCGTCCTACGAGCAGTACTTC.

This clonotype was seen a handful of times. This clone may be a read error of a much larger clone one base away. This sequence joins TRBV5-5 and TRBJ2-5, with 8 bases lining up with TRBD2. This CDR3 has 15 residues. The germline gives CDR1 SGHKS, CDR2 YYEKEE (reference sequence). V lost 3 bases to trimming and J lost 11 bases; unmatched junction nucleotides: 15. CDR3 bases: TGTGCCAGCAGCTGGAGCCAGCGGGGGTACAATGAGCAGTACTTC. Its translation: CASSWSQRGYNEQYF.

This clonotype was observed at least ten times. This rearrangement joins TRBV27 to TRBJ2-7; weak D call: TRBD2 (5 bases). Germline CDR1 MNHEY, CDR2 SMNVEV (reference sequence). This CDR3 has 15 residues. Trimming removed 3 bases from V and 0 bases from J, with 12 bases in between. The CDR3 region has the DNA TGTGCCAGCAGTTTCGAAGTTGGGAGCTCCTACGAGCAGTACTTC. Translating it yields CASSFEVGSSYEQYF.

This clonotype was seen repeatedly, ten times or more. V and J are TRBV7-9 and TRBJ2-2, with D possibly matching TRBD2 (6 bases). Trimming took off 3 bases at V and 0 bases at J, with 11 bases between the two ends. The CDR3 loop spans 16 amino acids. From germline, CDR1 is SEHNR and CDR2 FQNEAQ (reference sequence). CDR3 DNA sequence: TGTGCCAGCAGCTTTGGAGCGGGCACGAACACCGGGGAGCTGTTTTTT. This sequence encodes CASSFGAGTNTGELFF.

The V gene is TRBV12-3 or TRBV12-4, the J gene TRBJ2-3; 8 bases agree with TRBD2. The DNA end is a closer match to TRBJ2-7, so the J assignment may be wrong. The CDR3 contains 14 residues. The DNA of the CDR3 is TGTGCCAGCAGTTTGGGCGGGAGGCCAAGCGAGCAGTACTTC. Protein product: CASSLGGRPSEQYF.

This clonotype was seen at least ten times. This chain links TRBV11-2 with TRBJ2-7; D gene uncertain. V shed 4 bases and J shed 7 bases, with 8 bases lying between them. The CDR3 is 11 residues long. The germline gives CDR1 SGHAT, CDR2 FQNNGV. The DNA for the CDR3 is TGTGCCAGCAGCTCCTCCCTTGAGCAGTACTTC. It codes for CASSSSLEQYF.

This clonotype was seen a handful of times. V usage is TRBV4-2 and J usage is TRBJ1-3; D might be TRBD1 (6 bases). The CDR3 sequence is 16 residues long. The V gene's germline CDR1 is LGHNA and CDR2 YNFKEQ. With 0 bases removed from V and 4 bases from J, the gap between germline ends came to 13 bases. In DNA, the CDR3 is TGTGCCAGCAGCCAAGATGGGGGCCCAGCGGGAAACACCATATATTTT. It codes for CASSQDGGPAGNTIYF.

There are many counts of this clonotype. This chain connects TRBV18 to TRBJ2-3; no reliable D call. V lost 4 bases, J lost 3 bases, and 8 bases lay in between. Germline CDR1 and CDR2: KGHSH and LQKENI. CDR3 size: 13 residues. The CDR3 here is CASSRSQTDTQYF. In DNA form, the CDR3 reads TGTGCCAGCTCACGTTCACAAACAGATACGCAGTATTTT.

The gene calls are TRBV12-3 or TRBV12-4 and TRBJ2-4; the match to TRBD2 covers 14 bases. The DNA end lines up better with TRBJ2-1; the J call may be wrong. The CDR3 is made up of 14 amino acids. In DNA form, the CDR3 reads TGTGCCAGCAGTCCAGGACTAGCGGGGGGATTGCAGTTCTTC. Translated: CASSPGLAGGLQFF.

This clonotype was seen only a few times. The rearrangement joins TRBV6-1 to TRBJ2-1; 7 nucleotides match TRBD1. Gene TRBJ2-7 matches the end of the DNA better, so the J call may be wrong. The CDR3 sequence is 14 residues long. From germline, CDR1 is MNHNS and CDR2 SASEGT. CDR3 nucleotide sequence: TGTGCCAGCAGTGACGCAGGGGGTGTCAACGAGCAGTACTTC. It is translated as CASSDAGGVNEQYF.

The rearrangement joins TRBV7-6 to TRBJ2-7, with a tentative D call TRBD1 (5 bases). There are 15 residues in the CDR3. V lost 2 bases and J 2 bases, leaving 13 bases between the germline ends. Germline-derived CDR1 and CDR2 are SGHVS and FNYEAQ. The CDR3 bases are TGTGCCAGCAGCTTAATCGGTCAGGGCCCCTACGAGCAGTACTTC. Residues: CASSLIGQGPYEQYF.

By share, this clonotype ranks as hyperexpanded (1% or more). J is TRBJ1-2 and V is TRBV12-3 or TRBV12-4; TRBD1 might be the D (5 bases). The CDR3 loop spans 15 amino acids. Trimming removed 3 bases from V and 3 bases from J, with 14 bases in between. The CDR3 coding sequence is TGTGCCAGCAGTTTGAAGGGACGGGGCGACTATGGCTACACCTTC. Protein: CASSLKGRGDYGYTF.

CDR3 protein: CASRNSNQPQHF. CDR3 sequence (DNA): TGTGCCAGCAGAAATAGCAATCAGCCCCAGCATTTT. The chain employs TRBV12-3 or TRBV12-4 and TRBJ1-5; D unclear. Trimming removed 6 bases at V and 0 bases at J, with 3 bases between. This CDR3 is built from 12 residues.

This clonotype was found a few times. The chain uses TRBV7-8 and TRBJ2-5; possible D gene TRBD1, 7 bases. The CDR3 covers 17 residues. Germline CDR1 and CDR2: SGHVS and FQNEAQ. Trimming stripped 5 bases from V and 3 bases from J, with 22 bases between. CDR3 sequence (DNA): TGTGCCAGCAGCATAATCCAATACAGGGGCGGGGAAGAGACCCAGTACTTC. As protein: CASSIIQYRGGEETQYF. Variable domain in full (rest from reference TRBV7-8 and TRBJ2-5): GAGVSQSPRYKVAKRGQDVALRCDPISGHVSLFWYQQALGQGPEFLTYFQNEAQLDKSGLPSDRFFAERPEGSVSTLKIQRTQQEDSAVYLCASSIIQYRGGEETQYFGPGTRLLVL.

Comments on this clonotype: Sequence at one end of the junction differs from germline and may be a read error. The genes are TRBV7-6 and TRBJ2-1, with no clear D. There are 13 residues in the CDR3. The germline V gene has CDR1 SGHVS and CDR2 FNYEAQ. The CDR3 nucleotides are TGTGCTAGCAGCACAGACTTTTACAATGAGCAGTTCTTC. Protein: CASSTDFYNEQFF.

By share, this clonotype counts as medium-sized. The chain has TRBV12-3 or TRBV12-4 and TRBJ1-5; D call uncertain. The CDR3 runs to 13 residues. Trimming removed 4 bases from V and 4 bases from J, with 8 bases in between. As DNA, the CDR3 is TGTGCCAGCAGTTCGAACAGAAATCAGCCCCAGCATTTT. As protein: CASSSNRNQPQHF.